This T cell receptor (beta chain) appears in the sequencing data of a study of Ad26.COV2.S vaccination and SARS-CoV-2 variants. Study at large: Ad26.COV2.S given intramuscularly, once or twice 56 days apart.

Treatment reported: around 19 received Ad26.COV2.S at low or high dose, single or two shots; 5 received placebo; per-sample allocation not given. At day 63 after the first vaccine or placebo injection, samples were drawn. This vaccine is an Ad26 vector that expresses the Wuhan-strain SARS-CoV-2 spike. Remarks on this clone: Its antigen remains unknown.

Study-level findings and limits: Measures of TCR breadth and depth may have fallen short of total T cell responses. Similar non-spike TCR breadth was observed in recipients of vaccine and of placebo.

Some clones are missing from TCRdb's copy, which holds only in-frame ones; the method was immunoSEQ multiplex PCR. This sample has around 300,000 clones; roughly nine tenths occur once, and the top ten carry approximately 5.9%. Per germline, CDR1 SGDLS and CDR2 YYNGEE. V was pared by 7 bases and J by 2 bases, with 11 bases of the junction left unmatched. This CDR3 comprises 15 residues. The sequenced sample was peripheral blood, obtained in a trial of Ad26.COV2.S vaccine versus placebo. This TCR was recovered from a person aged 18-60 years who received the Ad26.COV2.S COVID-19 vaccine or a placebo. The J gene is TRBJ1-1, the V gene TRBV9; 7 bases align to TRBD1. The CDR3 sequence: CASGQPRDRNTEAFF. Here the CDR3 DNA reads TGTGCCAGCGGCCAGCCACGGGACAGAAACACTGAAGCTTTCTTT.